This T cell receptor beta chain is from a study of T cell responses to AZD1222 COVID-19 vaccine (dated by TCRdb to 2020 to 2022). About the study as a whole: AZD1222 recipients with second doses at about 4 weeks or about 12 weeks were pooled, because spike-specific TCR depth and breadth did not differ between schedules. Trial participants were enrolled by age into subgroups of 18-55, 56-69 and 70-plus years, and around 150, 29 and 61 TCR-sequenced participants, respectively, were included in these subgroups. A total of roughly 240 trial participants underwent TCR sequencing, of whom about 200 received two doses of AZD1222 and some 25 received two doses of the MenACWY control vaccine. Points the paper makes about the study in general: Participants were mostly white British, with more females than males. The authors suggested clonal diversity may have been underestimated. Because no samples from the day 14 peak response were available, repertoires could be characterized only after the peak T cell response. The vaccine-associated CD4 TCRs covered the entire spike protein, and the dominant responses fell in regions 160-218 and 743-854. Conclusions about previously exposed vaccinees are limited, since just a handful of AZD1222 recipients were seropositive for SARS-CoV-2 at baseline. In the small 56-69-year group, the increase in depth fell short of significance, most likely because of low power. A significant rise in spike-specific TCR breadth and depth was observed after two AZD1222 doses relative to day 0 and relative to MenACWY recipients. Nearly half of unique spike-specific TCRs reportedly recognized epitopes outside regions mutated in the B.1.351 and B.1.1.7 variants.

Regarding this clone: What this receptor recognizes is not known. No base-level quality is on record; no much larger clone is a single base apart.

Interpreted using the paper, the time point label stands for: baseline before first vaccination. Vaccinee samples were obtained from the UK trials COV001 and COV002, which included a single-blind randomized controlled phase 2/3 trial of AZD1222 (ChAdOx1 nCoV-19) in healthy adults. Trial participant PBMC samples were collected at day 0 and day 28 after the second dose for TCRbeta chain sequencing. V ends up 4 bases short and J 5 bases short, with an unmatched junction base count of 8. The germline V gene encodes CDR1 SGDLS and CDR2 YYNGEE. The CDR3, cysteine through phenylalanine, is 14 amino acids long. The DNA shown is the 42-base CDR3, in frame from base 1. The CDR3 regions of human TCRbeta chains were subjected to immunosequencing. The source study handled its data this way. TCRs in the repertoires were matched against a reference library of SARS-CoV-2-specific TCRs that had been generated with the MIRA antigen-specificity platform. Breadth was defined as the fraction of unique TCRs that were SARS-CoV-2-associated. Depth was defined as the fraction of total T cells that were SARS-CoV-2-associated. Using the MIRA data, each spike-specific TCR was assigned both to the spike region to which the TCR was reactive and to a CD4 or CD8 class. Log10-transformed breadth and depth values were compared by one-way ANOVA with Sidak's multiple comparisons tests. Entries here come from immuneACCESS through TCRdb and include only in-frame sequences with V and J called. Some clones fail to appear in such tables; in the studies checked, an unresolved V gene covers under half of the shortfall, and the cause of the remainder is unknown. The V and J calls and clone size were taken over from that table, and D and trimming were inferred from the DNA. The table for this sample lists about 130,000 clones; just over 90% of them were counted only once. 6% to 7.5% of the sample lies in the top ten.

Sample: peripheral blood, taken on day 0 of AZD1222 vaccination. The source is an adult in good health. The V and J segments used are TRBV9 and TRBJ2-7; a stretch of 8 junction bases matches TRBD1. The DNA reads TGTGCCAGCAGCTTTGGACAGGGATCTGACGAGCAGTACTTC. Its protein reads: CASSFGQGSDEQYF.